This T cell receptor beta chain is drawn from a study of T cell responses to AZD1222 COVID-19 vaccine. Study-wide context: It was second doses at about 4 or about 12 weeks that were pooled.

The CDR3 runs 14 residues. The germline gives CDR1 GTSNPN, CDR2 SVGIG (reference sequence). V gave up 3 bases and J gave up 2 bases, with 14 bases separating them. For this clone: Antigen specificity is unknown.

Whole-study findings and limits: White British ancestry dominated among donors, who included more females, and clonal diversity was possibly underestimated. Regions 160-218 and 743-854 held dominance among vaccine-associated CD4 TCRs, which spanned spike. The repertoires were collected only after the peak T cell response.

Repertoires were generated with immunoSEQ multiplex PCR, while TCRdb's copy carries only in-frame clones and drops some. Here the sample spans roughly 150,000 clones, nearly 95% being singletons. This sample comprised peripheral blood, obtained on day 0 of AZD1222 vaccination. The TCR was taken from an adult in good health. The V call is TRBV30, the J call TRBJ2-7; D may be TRBD2 (6 bases). This CDR3 reads CAWRGRGGTYEQYF. CDR3 bases: TGTGCCTGGAGAGGAAGGGGCGGGACCTACGAGCAGTACTTC.